Included here is one T cell receptor (beta chain) sequence, with context. The antigen this receptor binds is unknown. Base-call qualities are not available, and no considerably larger clone is one nucleotide away. After removal of 1 base from V and 6 bases from J, the junction retains 7 bases not matched to a gene. Looking up the germline V gene (reference sequence) yields CDR1 PRHDT and CDR2 FYEKMQ. Including the terminal cysteine and phenylalanine, the CDR3 comprises 15 residues. The sequence is cut down to CDR3 DNA, 45 bases in frame from base 1. Libraries came from the immunoSEQ multiplex PCR assay. Each sample had roughly 100,000 TCR templates assayed by the deep sequencing platform. Genomic DNA extracted from sorted T cells was used for TCRbeta CDR3 sequencing. The authors' pipeline ran thus. The R programming language was used for clonal analysis of the TCRbeta CDR3 data. Alloreactive CD4+ and CD8+ clones were identified by comparing unstimulated samples to CFSE-low samples taken after the reaction. Regulatory or non-regulatory origin was assigned to alloreactive CD4+ clones by matching of sequences to sorted unstimulated Treg and non-Treg repertoires. Not all clones reach the TCRdb copy of this immuneACCESS table, which keeps in-frame sequences only. Checked studies attribute under half of the gap to unresolved V genes and leave the rest unexplained. V and J calls plus clone size are reproduced from that table; the DNA served to infer D and trimming. For this sample the table gives tens of thousands of clones, of which just over 95% were detected only once. Approximately 1.1% of the sample goes to the ten largest clones.

This sample is drawn from a study of siplizumab effects on memory and regulatory T cells (dated by TCRdb to the late 2010s). Notes on the research overall: The study examined how the anti-CD2 antibody siplizumab affects alloreactive T-cell subsets in allogeneic mixed lymphocyte reactions built from human PBMCs. Study-level results and caveats: Siplizumab significantly lowered the cumulative frequency of alloreactive sequences that could be traced to unstimulated CD4+ memory T cells. Because sequences at frequencies below about 10^-5 were poorly captured, only a minor fraction of alloreactive clones could be mapped back to unstimulated subsets. The suppressive function of proliferating Tregs from siplizumab cultures was not functionally confirmed. Roughly 75-97% of proliferating CD4+ or CD8+ clones could not be assigned a naive or memory phenotype. Compared with memory T cells, unstimulated naive T cells appeared more diverse, and naive cells seemed to make a substantial contribution to the alloresponse. Of the alloreactive CD4+ clones that could be mapped, the Treg-derived share averaged about 67% with siplizumab compared with around 25% in control reactions.

In a few donor pairs, further sequencing was done on unstimulated CD8+ naive, CD4+ memory, CD8+ TEMRA, CD4+ naive and CD8+ effector memory subsets. Sorted unstimulated T cells and proliferating T cells recovered from mixed lymphocyte reactions were subjected to TCRbeta CDR3 sequencing. Fresh whole blood from ten HLA-typed healthy donors served as the source for isolating PBMCs. The sequencing input was naive CD8+ T cells sorted from blood. According to the study, the label for this sample's cell subset or site signals: unstimulated naive T cells. The clonotype comes from a human donor in good health. The receptor chain draws on TRBV13 and TRBJ2-7, and 9 bases in between align with TRBD1. The DNA sequence is TGTGCCAGCAGCTTAGAGGGGACAGGGTATCGCGAGCAGTACTTC. Translated, this is CASSLEGTGYREQYF.